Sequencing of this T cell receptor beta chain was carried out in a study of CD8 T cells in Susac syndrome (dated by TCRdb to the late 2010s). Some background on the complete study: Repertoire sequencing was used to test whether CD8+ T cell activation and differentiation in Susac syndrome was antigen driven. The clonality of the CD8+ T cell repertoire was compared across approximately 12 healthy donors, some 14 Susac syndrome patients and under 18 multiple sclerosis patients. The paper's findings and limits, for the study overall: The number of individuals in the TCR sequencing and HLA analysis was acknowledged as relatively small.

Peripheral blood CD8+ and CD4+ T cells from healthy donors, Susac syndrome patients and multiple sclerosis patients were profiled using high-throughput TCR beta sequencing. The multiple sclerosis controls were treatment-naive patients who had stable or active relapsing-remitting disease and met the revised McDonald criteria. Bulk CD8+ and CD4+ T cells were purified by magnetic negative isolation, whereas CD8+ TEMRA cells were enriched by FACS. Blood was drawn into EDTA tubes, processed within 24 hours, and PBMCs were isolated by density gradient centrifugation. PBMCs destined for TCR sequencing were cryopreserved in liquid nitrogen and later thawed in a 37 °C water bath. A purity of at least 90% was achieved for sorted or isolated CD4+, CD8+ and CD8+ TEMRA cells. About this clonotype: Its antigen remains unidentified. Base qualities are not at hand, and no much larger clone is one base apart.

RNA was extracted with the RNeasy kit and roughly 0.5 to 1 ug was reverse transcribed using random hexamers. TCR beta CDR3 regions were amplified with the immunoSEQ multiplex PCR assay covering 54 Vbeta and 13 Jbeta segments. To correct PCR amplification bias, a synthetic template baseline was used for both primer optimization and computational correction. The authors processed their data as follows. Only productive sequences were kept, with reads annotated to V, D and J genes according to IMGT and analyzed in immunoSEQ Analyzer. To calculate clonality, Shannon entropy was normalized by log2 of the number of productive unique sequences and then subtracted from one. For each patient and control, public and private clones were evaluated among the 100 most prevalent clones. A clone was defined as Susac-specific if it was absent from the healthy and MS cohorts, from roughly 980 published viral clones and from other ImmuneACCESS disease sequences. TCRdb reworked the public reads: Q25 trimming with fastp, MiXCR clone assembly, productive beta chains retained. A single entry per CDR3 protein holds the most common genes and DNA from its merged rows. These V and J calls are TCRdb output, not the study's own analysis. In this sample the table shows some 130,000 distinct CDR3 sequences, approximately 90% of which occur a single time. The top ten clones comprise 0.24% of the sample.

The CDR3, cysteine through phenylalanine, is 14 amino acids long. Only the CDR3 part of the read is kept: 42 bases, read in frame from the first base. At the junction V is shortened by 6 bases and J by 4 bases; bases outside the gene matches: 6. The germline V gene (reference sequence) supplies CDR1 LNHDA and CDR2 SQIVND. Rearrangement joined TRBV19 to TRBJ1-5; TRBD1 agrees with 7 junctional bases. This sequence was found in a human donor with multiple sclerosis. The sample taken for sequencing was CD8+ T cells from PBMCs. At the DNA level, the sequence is TGTGCCAGTAGCCTAGGACAGGTAAATCAGCCCCAGCATTTT. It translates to CASSLGQVNQPQHF.